The 23 T cell receptor beta chains given below trace back to one sample, sequenced in a study of T cells in tuberculosis. The repertoire was sequenced with immunoSEQ multiplex PCR; TCRdb's copy has only in-frame clones and lacks some. The table has about 23,000 clones, nearly 97% seen once; the top ten hold almost 9.5%. Sequenced sample: PBMCs. These TCRs come from a donor aged 10-35 years with latent tuberculosis or without tuberculosis infection.

J is TRBJ2-1 and V is TRBV30, with 13 bases lining up with TRBD2. Germline trimming cut 1 base from V and 9 bases from J; bases unmatched to any gene: 6. The CDR3 has 15 amino acids. Germline V gives CDR1 GTSNPN, CDR2 SVGIG (reference sequence). CDR3 sequence (DNA): TGTGCCTGGAGTGCCCCGGGACTAGCGGGAAGTGAGCAGTTCTTC. Translation: CAWSAPGLAGSEQFF.

This chain joins TRBV18 and TRBJ1-1, with TRBD1 identical over 9 bases. This CDR3 contains 14 residues. Germline loops: CDR1 KGHSH, CDR2 LQKENI. Trimming took 2 bases from V and 11 from J; bases not matched to a gene: 9. The chain's CDR3 is CASSPRRDRVIAFF. CDR3 nucleotides: TGTGCCAGCTCACCAAGGCGGGACAGGGTTATTGCTTTCTTT.

The chain has TRBV2 and TRBJ1-1; tentative D call: TRBD1 (6 bases). CDR1 is SNHLY, CDR2 FYNNEI, per germline. This CDR3 is built from 17 residues. Between the trimmed V and J ends, which lost 6 bases and 1 base, there was a span of 21 bases. The CDR3 here is CASSHVNRATGNTEAFF. In nucleotides, the CDR3 is TGTGCCAGCAGCCACGTTAACAGGGCCACGGGGAACACTGAAGCTTTCTTT.

The chain joins TRBV4-1 to TRBJ1-1; maybe TRBD1 (6 bases). Per the germline V gene, CDR1 is MGHRA and CDR2 is YSYEKL. There are 17 residues in the CDR3. With 1 base removed from V and 10 bases from J, the gap between germline ends came to 25 bases. Written as DNA, the CDR3 is TGCGCCAGCAGCCAAGCGAGCCGGGGGGCCATGGGATCAGGAGCTTTCTTT. Its translation is CASSQASRGAMGSGAFF.

This chain joins TRBV6-5 and TRBJ1-3; 7 bases fit TRBD1. J was trimmed by 0 bases and V by 0 bases; bases with no gene match: 2. The CDR3 runs 16 residues. Germline CDR1 reads MNHEY; CDR2 reads SVGAGI. DNA of the CDR3: TGTGCCAGCAGTTACTCCAGGGGGAACTCTGGAAACACCATATATTTT. It encodes CASSYSRGNSGNTIYF.

The gene calls are TRBV23-1 and TRBJ2-7; weak D call: TRBD2 (5 bases). TRBV23-1 is flagged as an ORF with uncertain function. V lost 0 bases and J 4 bases, leaving 16 bases between the germline ends. This CDR3 contains 16 residues. The CDR3 is CASSQSCIGVSYEQYF. The DNA for the CDR3 is TGCGCCAGCAGTCAATCGTGTATCGGGGTTAGTTACGAGCAGTACTTC.

The chain joins TRBV13 to TRBJ2-3; D is possibly TRBD1 (5 bases). The CDR3 consists of 14 residues. Trimming removed 0 bases from V and 1 base from J, with 5 bases in between. Per germline, CDR1 PRHDT and CDR2 FYEKMQ (reference sequence). CDR3 sequence (DNA): TGTGCCAGCAGCTTAGGGGGGCGCACAGATACGCAGTATTTT. Its protein is CASSLGGRTDTQYF.

The chain employs TRBV12-5 and TRBJ1-1; the match to TRBD1 covers 7 bases. Germline trimming cut 3 bases from V and 7 bases from J; bases unmatched to any gene: 5. This CDR3 has 13 residues. Per the germline V gene, CDR1 is LGHNT and CDR2 is FRNRAP. The CDR3 DNA follows: TGTGCTAGTGGTTTTGGAGGGGGCCTTGAAGCTTTCTTT. Protein product: CASGFGGGLEAFF.

The chain couples TRBV19 to TRBJ2-6; tentative D call: TRBD1 (5 bases). Per the germline V gene, CDR1 is LNHDA and CDR2 is SQIVND (reference sequence). V was cut by 6 bases and J by 0 bases, with 9 bases left in between. The CDR3 contains 15 residues. The DNA of the CDR3 is TGTGCCAGTAGCTCACAGGTCTCTGGGGCCAACGTCCTGACTTTC. Its translation is CASSSQVSGANVLTF.

The chain joins TRBV7-2 to TRBJ2-1, with 10 bases lining up with TRBD2. Germline V gene sequence: CDR1 SGHTA, CDR2 FQGNSA. V lost 1 base and J lost 6; bases outside the gene matches: 15. The CDR3 length is 19 residues. CDR3 DNA: TGTGCCAGCAGCTTAGGTACACCGACCCTAGCGGGGGCGATCAATGAGCAGTTCTTC. Translating it yields CASSLGTPTLAGAINEQFF.

The chain couples TRBV7-6 to TRBJ1-2; 7 positions agree with TRBD1. V lost 5 bases and J lost 6; bases outside the gene matches: 9. The CDR3 covers 14 residues. CDR1 and CDR2 (germline): SGHVS, FNYEAQ. CDR3: CASSPGQAFDGYTF. Written as DNA, the CDR3 is TGTGCCAGCAGCCCCGGACAGGCTTTTGATGGCTACACCTTC.

The genes are TRBV9 and TRBJ2-5, with TRBD2 identical over 10 bases. This CDR3 is built from 17 residues. The ends lost 1 base at V and 3 bases at J; junction bases unmatched: 9. CDR1 is SGDLS and CDR2 is YYNGEE in the germline V gene. This CDR3 reads CASSVQVKTSGEETQYF. The CDR3 coding sequence is TGTGCCAGCAGCGTACAAGTTAAAACTAGCGGGGAAGAGACCCAGTACTTC.

This rearrangement joins TRBV11-3 to TRBJ2-5, with TRBD2 matching over 10 bases. This CDR3 has 15 residues. The germline V gene encodes CDR1 SGHNT and CDR2 YENEEA. The J segment lost 5 bases and the V segment lost 4 bases, leaving 7 bases of the junction unmatched. Written as DNA, the CDR3 is TGTGCCAGCAGCTCGAGAGCGGGGGGGCGGGAGACCCAGTACTTC. This codes for CASSSRAGGRETQYF. Full variable domain (outside the CDR3, taken from reference TRBV11-3 and TRBJ2-5): EAGVVQSPRYKIIEKKQPVAFWCNPISGHNTLYWYLQNLGQGPELLIRYENEEAVDDSQLPKDRFSAERLKGVDSTLKIQPAELGDSAVYLCASSSRAGGRETQYFGPGTRLLVL.

The V gene is TRBV15, the J gene TRBJ2-2; a possible D gene is TRBD2 (5 bases). The V gene's germline CDR1 is LNHNV and CDR2 YYDKDF (reference sequence). V gave up 5 bases and J gave up 5 bases, with 9 bases separating them. This CDR3 contains 13 residues. The CDR3 here is CATSREWTGELFF. The CDR3 DNA reads as TGTGCCACCAGCCGGGAATGGACCGGGGAGCTGTTTTTT.

The CDR3 nucleotides are TGCGCCAGCAGCTTCGGGACAGGAGAGACCCAGTACTTC. This encodes CASSFGTGETQYF. The chain has TRBV5-1 and TRBJ2-5, with 8 bases identical to TRBD1. The CDR3 runs 13 residues. Germline V gene data show CDR1 as SGHRS and CDR2 as YFSETQ. J was trimmed by 4 bases and V by 2 bases; bases with no gene match: 1.

The chain combines TRBV29-1 with TRBJ1-2; D unclear. The CDR3 length is 13 residues. Trimming shortened V by 2 bases and J by 4 bases, and 11 bases separated the two germline ends. The germline V gene encodes CDR1 SQVTM and CDR2 ANQGSEA. The CDR3 reads CSVENRQFYGYTF. As DNA, the CDR3 is TGCAGCGTTGAAAACCGCCAGTTCTATGGCTACACCTTC.

CDR3 bases: TGTGCCAGCAGCCGTCGGTATAACACTGAAGCTTTCTTT. Its translation is CASSRRYNTEAFF. V gene TRBV11-2 combines with J gene TRBJ1-1; D is undetermined. Germline V gene lookup returns CDR1 SGHAT and CDR2 FQNNGV. Trimming pared 5 bases from V and 2 bases from J, leaving 9 bases between. The CDR3 totals 13 residues.

The chain links TRBV6-1 to TRBJ1-6; D unclear. V lost 8 bases, J lost 4 bases, and 9 bases lay in between. The CDR3 is 13 residues long. Germline CDR1 reads MNHNS; CDR2 reads SASEGT. The CDR3, as DNA: TGTGCCAGCGAGGTCGATTATAATTCACCCCTCCACTTT. Its protein is CASEVDYNSPLHF.

The chain recombines TRBV7-9 with TRBJ1-5, with D uncertain. The CDR3 sequence is 13 residues long. Germline V lookup: CDR1 SEHNR, CDR2 FQNEAQ (reference sequence). V was cut by 3 bases and J by 7 bases, with 10 bases left in between. The CDR3 protein is CASSLGAGQPQHF. CDR3 DNA sequence: TGTGCCAGCAGCTTGGGTGCAGGACAGCCCCAGCATTTT.

The chain is built from TRBV6-6 and TRBJ1-1, with a weak D call TRBD1 (6 bases). V was cut by 5 bases and J by 5 bases, with 18 bases left in between. Germline CDR1 MNHNY, CDR2 SVGAGI (reference sequence). This CDR3 contains 15 residues. In DNA, the CDR3 is TGTGCCAGCAGTGACGCGGGGGGGCGGGGAACTGAAGCTTTCTTT. Its protein is CASSDAGGRGTEAFF.

The sample holds one count of this clone. Here the CDR3 DNA reads TGCGCCAGCAGCTTCCCGCTAGCGGGGGTCTCCACCTACAATGAGCAGTTCTTC. Its protein product is CASSFPLAGVSTYNEQFF. This chain uses TRBV5-1 with TRBJ2-1, with 10 bases aligning to TRBD2. Germline CDR1 and CDR2: SGHRS and YFSETQ. J was trimmed by 2 bases and V by 2 bases; bases with no gene match: 10. This CDR3 region has 18 residues.

The chain uses TRBV5-1 and TRBJ1-3; 8 positions match TRBD1. This CDR3 region has 16 residues. The germline V gene has CDR1 SGHRS and CDR2 YFSETQ. J gave up 1 base and V 2 bases, and 5 bases lay outside the gene matches. The CDR3 spells CASSLQGGTSGNTIYF. The DNA of the CDR3 is TGCGCCAGCAGCTTACAGGGGGGGACTTCTGGAAACACCATATATTTT.

This chain joins TRBV9 and TRBJ1-1; 9 bases line up with TRBD1. The CDR3 sequence is 14 residues long. Trimming removed 4 bases from V and 6 bases from J; junction bases left unmatched: 7. CDR1 and CDR2 from the germline V gene are SGDLS and YYNGEE. The CDR3 is CASSPDRGRPEAFF. As DNA, the CDR3 is TGTGCCAGCAGCCCGGACAGGGGACGGCCTGAAGCTTTCTTT.